A selection of T cell receptor beta chains follows, all from one sample in a study of T cell responses to AZD1222 COVID-19 vaccine. Using immunoSEQ multiplex PCR, the repertoire was profiled, and TCRdb retains in-frame clones only, with some absent. The data show around 100,000 clones, about 86% seen once. The source was peripheral blood, collected on day 0 of AZD1222 vaccination. These receptors were collected from an adult in good health. CDR3s include the opening cysteine and the closing phenylalanine or tryptophan. A D gene is named only where the DNA matches it firmly. Rows give clone size only sometimes, using once, few, many, or a class for an expanded clone.

v_gene	abundance	len	d_gene	j_gene	CDR3nt	CDR3aa
TRBV18	.	13	.	TRBJ1-5	TGTGCCAGCTCCTCAGGGGACAATCAGCCCCAGCATTTT	CASSSGDNQPQHF
TRBV19	.	15	.	TRBJ2-3	TGTGCCAGTACATCCGGTTGGGGAAACACAGATACGCAGTATTTT	CASTSGWGNTDTQYF
TRBV5-1	.	15	TRBD1	TRBJ2-7	TGCGCCAGCAGCTCCCTCCATGGGACAGGCTACGAGCAGTACTTC	CASSSLHGTGYEQYF
TRBV2	.	13	.	TRBJ2-1	TGTGCCAGCAGTCTCGGAGGTGCCAATGAGCAGTTCTTC	CASSLGGANEQFF
TRBV5-6	.	16	TRBD2	TRBJ2-1	TGTGCCAGCAGCCTGGTGGGAGCGGGAGTCGTCGATGAGCAGTTCTTC	CASSLVGAGVVDEQFF
TRBV2	.	14	.	TRBJ1-1	TGTGCCAGCATGGGAACGGCCATGAACACTGAAGCTTTCTTT	CASMGTAMNTEAFF
TRBV12-3/TRBV12-4	once	10	.	TRBJ2-1	TGTGCCAGCAGTTTAGGTGAGCAGTTCTTC	CASSLGEQFF
TRBV6-2/TRBV6-3	.	15	.	TRBJ2-3	TGTGCCAGCAGTTACTCCCGGGGGTGGACAGATACGCAGTATTTT	CASSYSRGWTDTQYF
TRBV28	.	15	TRBD1	TRBJ1-5	TGTGCCAGCAGTTTTGGGACAGGTGGCAATCAGCCCCAGCATTTT	CASSFGTGGNQPQHF
TRBV6-2/TRBV6-3	.	15	.	TRBJ2-7	TGTGCCAGCAGTTACTATGGGAAACGCTCCTACGAGCAGTACTTC	CASSYYGKRSYEQYF